A selection of T cell receptor beta chains follows, all from one sample in a study of blood T cell repertoires in COVID-19. Sequencing was performed with immunoSEQ multiplex PCR; in TCRdb, only in-frame clones are kept and a portion is missing. The sample lists approximately 490,000 clones, about nine tenths occurring once. Sequencing used PBMCs or T cells enriched from blood (not recorded which). Receptors originate from a woman aged 18-29 years who had recovered from COVID-19. Each CDR3 is given with its conserved first and last residue.

V: TRBV2
J: TRBJ2-4
length: 14
CDR3: CASSASGAKNIQYF

V: TRBV9
J: TRBJ2-3
length: 14
CDR3: CASSVGGGADTQYF

V: TRBV7-6
J: TRBJ2-3
length: 13
CDR3: CASSLGGGFTQYF

V: TRBV28
J: TRBJ1-3
length: 14
CDR3: CASSLGGTGNTIYF

V: TRBV12-5
J: TRBJ1-2
length: 13
CDR3: CASGLGQGAGYTF

V: TRBV5-1
J: TRBJ2-5
length: 14
CDR3: CASSLERGQETQYF

V: TRBV7-9
J: TRBJ1-4
length: 15
CDR3: CASSPNRAVNEKLFF

V: TRBV30
J: TRBJ2-7
length: 11
CDR3: CALSGVGEQYF

V: TRBV24-1
J: TRBJ1-5
length: 20
CDR3: CATSDCGPTGGSGSNQPQHF

V: TRBV11-2
J: TRBJ2-7
length: 14
CDR3: CASSPNRVLYEQYF

V: TRBV4-2
J: TRBJ1-2
length: 19
CDR3: CASSQVRGQGASRGDGYTF

V: TRBV25-1
J: TRBJ1-4
length: 15
CDR3: CASSDWKGGGEKLFF

V: TRBV9
J: TRBJ2-3
length: 15
CDR3: CASSVGLAGTDTQYF

V: TRBV6-5
J: TRBJ2-1
length: 15
CDR3: CASSLSSGSYNEQFF

V: TRBV9
J: TRBJ2-3
length: 14
CDR3: CASSAGQGADTQYF

V: TRBV5-1
J: TRBJ1-4
length: 16
CDR3: CASSLGASGRSEKLFF

V: TRBV3-1/TRBV3-2
J: TRBJ2-6
length: 15
CDR3: CASSGGRAGANVLTF

V: TRBV7-2
J: TRBJ1-3
length: 16
CDR3: CASSLGQGSSGNTIYF

V: TRBV29-1
J: TRBJ2-5
length: 13
CDR3: CSARQGAGETQYF

V: TRBV7-8
J: TRBJ1-5
length: 15
CDR3: CASSFGTGWYQPQHF

V: TRBV5-5
J: TRBJ1-2
length: 16
CDR3: CASSLPAFGGDYGYTF

V: TRBV3-1/TRBV3-2
J: TRBJ2-3
length: 12
CDR3: CASSQDYGTQYF

V: TRBV19
J: TRBJ2-7
length: 13
CDR3: CASNPTGGEEQYF

V: TRBV6-5
J: TRBJ1-6
length: 16
CDR3: CASSYTPGQGNSPLHF

V: TRBV9
J: TRBJ1-1
length: 14
CDR3: CASSAGFRNTEAFF

V: TRBV3-1/TRBV3-2
J: TRBJ2-7
length: 14
CDR3: CASSHGFRDYEQYF

V: TRBV7-9
J: TRBJ1-6
length: 13
CDR3: CASSPPGQAPLHF

V: TRBV5-1
J: TRBJ2-5
length: 16
CDR3: CASRGQGGNPSETQYF

V: TRBV9
J: TRBJ2-6
length: 17
CDR3: CASSGPQGASGANVLTF

V: TRBV15
J: TRBJ1-2
length: 15
CDR3: CATSRERVSNYGYTF

V: TRBV7-3
J: TRBJ2-1
length: 16
CDR3: CASSPRPGGGYNEQFF

V: TRBV27
J: TRBJ1-5
length: 13
CDR3: CASSTPTPLAQHF

V: TRBV5-1
J: TRBJ2-7
length: 14
CDR3: CASSRGASSYEQYF

V: TRBV5-4
J: TRBJ2-2
length: 16
CDR3: CASSLRGGRDTGELFF

V: TRBV11-2
J: TRBJ2-7
length: 15
CDR3: CASSDSGASSYEQYF

V: TRBV6-5
J: TRBJ2-3
length: 14
CDR3: CASSRGLAADTQYF

V: TRBV15
J: TRBJ1-5
length: 15
CDR3: CATSRDSAGYQPQHF

V: TRBV5-1
J: TRBJ2-5
length: 15
CDR3: CASSIGGVKKETQYF

V: TRBV4-1
J: TRBJ1-6
length: 16
CDR3: CASSQERVPGGPTLHF

V: TRBV6-5
J: TRBJ2-1
length: 13
CDR3: CASRAGGRNEQFF

V: TRBV7-6
J: TRBJ2-5
length: 16
CDR3: CASSSRLAGGQETQYF

V: TRBV27
J: TRBJ1-1
length: 15
CDR3: CASSLGLPRLTEAFF

V: TRBV28
J: TRBJ2-1
length: 14
CDR3: CASQQVGINNEQFF

V: TRBV4-2
J: TRBJ2-7
length: 16
CDR3: CASSQDWAKGTYEQYF

V: TRBV4-1
J: TRBJ1-2
length: 14
CDR3: CASSSRGSLYGYTF

V: TRBV21-1
J: TRBJ1-6
length: 14
CDR3: CASSNPPGNSPLHF

V: TRBV10-1
J: TRBJ2-3
length: 15
CDR3: CASSGLRGNTDTQYF